The 21 T cell receptor beta chains in this list originate from one sample, sequenced in a study of T-cell memory formation after mild COVID-19. MiXCR, run by TCRdb on the 5' RACE reads, gives a single entry per CDR3 protein. The sample shows approximately 290,000 distinct CDR3 sequences, 15% to 20% of them seen only once. The sequenced material came from PBMCs or a T cell subset sorted from them (not recorded which). These receptor sequences come from a man younger than 35 who had mild COVID-19 (a few samples of this study predate the infection). Cell type and time point are not known.

The CDR3 DNA sequence: TGTGCCACTGGGGAGGAGACGGGGGGCCCTTATCAGCCCCAGCATTTT. Encoded protein: CATGEETGGPYQPQHF. This chain links TRBV6-6 with TRBJ1-5; a weak D match, TRBD1 (6 bases). The CDR3 extends over 16 amino acids. Germline lookup yields CDR1 MNHNY and CDR2 SVGAGI (reference sequence). The V end was cut by 10 bases, the J end by 5 bases, with 24 bases between.

A few counts support this clonotype. The J gene is TRBJ2-7, the V gene TRBV6-2 or TRBV6-3; TRBD2 aligns across 10 bases. The CDR3 length is 13 residues. In germline, CDR1 is MNHEY, CDR2 SVGEGT. J lost 6 bases, V lost 8 bases, and 7 bases had no gene match. In DNA form, the CDR3 reads TGTGCCAGCCGTCTAGCGGGGGCGGTCGAGCAGTACGTC. Its translation: CASRLAGAVEQYV.

This clonotype showed up just a few times. Mismatch with germline at one junction end may stem from a read error. The genes are TRBV4-1 and TRBJ2-2, with D possibly being TRBD1 or TRBD2 (5 bases each). The CDR3 length is 11 residues. Germline CDR1 MGHRA, CDR2 YSYEKL. CDR3 bases: TGCGCCAGCAGCCAAGAGGGGGTGCTGTTTTTT. This sequence encodes CASSQEGVLFF.

The rearrangement uses TRBV20-1 and TRBJ1-1, with D possibly TRBD1 on 6 matching bases. The CDR3 totals 14 residues. The germline CDR1 and CDR2 sequences are DFQATT and SNEGSKA (reference sequence). The germline V and J ends were trimmed by 2 bases and 0 bases, with 10 bases remaining between them. The CDR3 reads CSARRQDVNTEAFF. The CDR3 nucleotides read TGCAGTGCTAGAAGACAGGACGTGAACACTGAAGCTTTCTTT.

Ten or more counts support this clonotype. This chain connects TRBV5-1 to TRBJ2-3; the D gene is possibly TRBD1 (6 bases). Germline V CDR1 and CDR2: SGHRS, YFSETQ. V was trimmed by 7 bases and J by 4 bases, leaving 16 bases between them. The CDR3 loop spans 14 amino acids. DNA for the CDR3: TGCGCCAGCGCCATGGGGGCTCAATCAGATACGCAGTATTTT. This translates into CASAMGAQSDTQYF. The variable domain in full, with the rest retrieved from reference TRBV5-1 and TRBJ2-3, is KAGVTQTPRYLIKTRGQQVTLSCSPISGHRSVSWYQQTPGQGLQFLFEYFSETQRNKGNFPGRFSGRQFSNSRSEMNVSTLELGDSALYLCASAMGAQSDTQYFGPGTRLTVL.

V is TRBV12-3 or TRBV12-4 and J is TRBJ1-2; D is unclear. Trimming took 5 bases from V and 0 from J, leaving 13 bases between them. This CDR3 region has 15 residues. In nucleotides, the CDR3 is TGTGCCAGCAGTCAGCGGCGGAGCGCTAACTATGGCTACACCTTC. This gives the protein CASSQRRSANYGYTF.

In its sample, this clonotype was seen once. DNA of the CDR3: TGTGCCAGCAGCTTGTCCGAGGAGTTAGGATTGCAGTACTTC. Protein sequence: CASSLSEELGLQYF. This rearrangement joins TRBV7-2 to TRBJ2-7; D uncertain. Germline V CDR1 and CDR2: SGHTA, FQGNSA. Trimming cost V 3 bases and J 9 bases, with 18 bases left between them. CDR3 size: 14 residues.

This chain uses TRBV7-3 with TRBJ2-1; 8 bases align to TRBD2. The trim removed 5 bases at V and 6 bases at J, leaving 9 bases unmatched. CDR1 is SGHTA, CDR2 FQGTGA, per germline. This CDR3 is 15 amino acids long. CDR3 amino acids: CASSGAGGGRNEQFF. DNA of the CDR3: TGTGCCAGCAGCGGCGCGGGGGGCGGGCGCAATGAGCAGTTCTTC.

This clonotype showed up just a few times. J is TRBJ2-2 and V is TRBV6-5; TRBD1 or TRBD2 may be the D gene (6 bases each). Trimming pared 0 bases from V and 4 bases from J, leaving 12 bases between. The CDR3 spans 16 residues. The germline CDR1 and CDR2 sequences are MNHEY and SVGAGI. CDR3 region: CASSYSNRGPTGELFF. The CDR3 coding sequence is TGTGCCAGCAGTTACTCAAATCGGGGGCCCACCGGGGAGCTGTTTTTT.

This clonotype was seen a handful of times. The V and J genes are TRBV29-1 and TRBJ1-1; D uncertain. The V end was cut by 4 bases, the J end by 0 bases, with 9 bases between. This CDR3 has 13 amino acids. Germline loops: CDR1 SQVTM, CDR2 ANQGSEA. The CDR3, as DNA: TGCAGCGTTGGTCCCAGGATGAACACTGAAGCTTTCTTT. Its protein is CSVGPRMNTEAFF.

This chain links TRBV4-3 with TRBJ2-2; 7 bases match TRBD1. Unmatched junction bases numbered 5, after V lost 0 bases and J lost 1 base. Germline V CDR1 and CDR2: LGHNA, YSLEER. There are 17 residues in the CDR3. The chain's CDR3 is CASSQDRTGLNTGELFF. CDR3 bases: TGCGCCAGCAGCCAAGATCGGACAGGACTGAACACCGGGGAGCTGTTTTTT.

This clonotype was found a few times. This chain connects TRBV4-3 to TRBJ2-3; either TRBD1 or TRBD2 may supply D (5 bases each). Deletions cut 2 bases from V and 6 bases from J, with 12 bases between. The germline V gene has CDR1 LGHNA and CDR2 YSLEER. CDR3 length equals 14 residues. CDR3 protein: CASSQQMWGDTQYF. The DNA of the CDR3 is TGCGCCAGCAGCCAACAGATGTGGGGGGATACGCAGTATTTT.

This clonotype was seen a few times. The rearrangement links TRBV12-3 or TRBV12-4 to TRBJ1-4, with D possibly being TRBD1 (5 bases). The CDR3 consists of 14 residues. The V end lost 4 bases, the J end lost 7 bases, and 13 bases lay between the germline ends. CDR3 bases: TGTGCCAGCAGTTCAAGGGTTGGGGGTGAAAAACTGTTTTTT. As protein: CASSSRVGGEKLFF.

This clonotype was seen a few times. The genes are TRBV4-1 and TRBJ2-7; possibly TRBD1 for D (7 bases). Germline V CDR1 and CDR2: MGHRA, YSYEKL. The CDR3 covers 14 residues. The V end lost 6 bases, the J end lost 6 bases, and 18 bases lay between the germline ends. The CDR3 DNA sequence: TGCGCCAGCAGTCATGCGGGGACAGCCGGCGAGCAGTACGTC. Its translation is CASSHAGTAGEQYV.

This chain uses TRBV9 with TRBJ2-3; maybe TRBD1 (6 bases). V lost 4 bases and J 5 bases, leaving 20 bases between the germline ends. The germline V gene has CDR1 SGDLS and CDR2 YYNGEE. The CDR3 extends over 16 amino acids. In DNA form, the CDR3 reads TGTGCCAGCAGCCCACTCGACAGGCCCCAGGGAGATACGCAGTATTTT. It yields the protein CASSPLDRPQGDTQYF.

Written as DNA, the CDR3 is TGTGCCAGCAGTTTGCAGGTTACCTACGAGCAGTACTTC. It encodes CASSLQVTYEQYF. V and J are TRBV12-3 or TRBV12-4 and TRBJ2-7, with D uncertain. V was pared by 3 bases and J by 2 bases, with 8 bases between. The CDR3 is 13 residues long.

The chain employs TRBV19 and TRBJ2-7; 8 bases match TRBD2. This CDR3 contains 12 residues. V gave up 8 bases and J gave up 3 bases; unmatched junction bases: 3. Germline V gene sequence: CDR1 LNHDA, CDR2 SQIVND (reference sequence). This CDR3 reads CASGGGRYEQYF. DNA for the CDR3: TGTGCCAGTGGCGGGGGGCGCTACGAGCAGTACTTC.

Only a few counts were recorded for this clonotype. This chain joins TRBV4-3 and TRBJ1-1; D is unclear. Trimming shortened V by 0 bases and J by 0 bases, and 11 bases separated the two germline ends. The CDR3 length is 16 residues. Germline values: CDR1 LGHNA, CDR2 YSLEER. The CDR3 sequence: CASSQDRELVNTEAFF. The CDR3 DNA reads as TGCGCCAGCAGCCAAGATCGGGAACTGGTGAACACTGAAGCTTTCTTT.

This clonotype has more than one count but fewer than ten. The chain combines TRBV28 with TRBJ1-1, with D tentatively TRBD1 (6 bases). Germline V gene data show CDR1 as MDHEN and CDR2 as SYDVKM. The CDR3 is 14 amino acids. Between the trimmed V and J ends, which lost 5 bases and 8 bases, there was a span of 18 bases. For the CDR3, the DNA is TGTGCCAGCAGTACCCAGGGGCTCTTCCTCGAAGCTTTCTTT. Its protein is CASSTQGLFLEAFF.

The rearrangement links TRBV4-1 to TRBJ2-1, with D perhaps TRBD2 (7 bases). The CDR3 totals 14 residues. V lost 1 base and J 6 bases, leaving 10 bases between the germline ends. Germline values: CDR1 MGHRA, CDR2 YSYEKL. DNA of the CDR3: TGCGCCAGCAGCCAAGGAGGGGGGGGCAATGAGCAGTTCTTC. Translated: CASSQGGGGNEQFF.

There are many counts of this clonotype. The chain employs TRBV6-2 or TRBV6-3 and TRBJ2-3; D gene uncertain. CDR1 is MNHEY, CDR2 SVGEGT, per germline. Between the trimmed V and J ends, which lost 3 bases and 3 bases, there was a span of 4 bases. CDR3 length equals 12 residues. The DNA for the CDR3 is TGTGCCAGCAGTTATCGTACAGATACGCAGTATTTT. The encoded protein is CASSYRTDTQYF.